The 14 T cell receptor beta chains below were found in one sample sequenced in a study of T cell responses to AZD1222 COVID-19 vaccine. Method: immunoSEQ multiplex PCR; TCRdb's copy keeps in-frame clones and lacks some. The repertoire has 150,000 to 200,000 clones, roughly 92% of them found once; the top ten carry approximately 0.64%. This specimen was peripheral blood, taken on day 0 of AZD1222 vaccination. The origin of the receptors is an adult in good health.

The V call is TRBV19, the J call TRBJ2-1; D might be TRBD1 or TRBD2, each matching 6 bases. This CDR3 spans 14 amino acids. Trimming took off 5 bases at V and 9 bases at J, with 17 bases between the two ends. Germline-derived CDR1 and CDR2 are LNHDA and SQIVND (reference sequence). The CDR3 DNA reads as TGTGCCAGTAGTCGGGGGAGGACAGTCATTGAGCAGTTCTTC. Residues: CASSRGRTVIEQFF.

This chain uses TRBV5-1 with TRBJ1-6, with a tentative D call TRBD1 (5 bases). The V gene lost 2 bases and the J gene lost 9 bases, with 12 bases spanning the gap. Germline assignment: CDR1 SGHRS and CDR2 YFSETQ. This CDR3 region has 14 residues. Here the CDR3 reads CASSLAGMGSPLHF. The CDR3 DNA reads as TGCGCCAGCAGCTTAGCAGGGATGGGTTCACCCCTCCACTTT.

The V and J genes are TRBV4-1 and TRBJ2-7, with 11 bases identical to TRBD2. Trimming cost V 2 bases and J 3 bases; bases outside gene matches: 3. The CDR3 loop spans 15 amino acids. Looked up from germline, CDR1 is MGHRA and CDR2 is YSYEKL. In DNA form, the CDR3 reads TGCGCCAGCAGCCAACCGACTAGCGGGAACTACGAGCAGTACTTC. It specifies CASSQPTSGNYEQYF.

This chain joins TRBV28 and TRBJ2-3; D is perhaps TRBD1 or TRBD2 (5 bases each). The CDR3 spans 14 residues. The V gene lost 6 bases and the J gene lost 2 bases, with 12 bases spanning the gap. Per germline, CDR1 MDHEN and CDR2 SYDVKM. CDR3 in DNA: TGTGCCAGCAGCCCTTCCGGGACCACAGATACGCAGTATTTT. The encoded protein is CASSPSGTTDTQYF. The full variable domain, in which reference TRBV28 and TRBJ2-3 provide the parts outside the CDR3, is DVKVTQSSRYLVKRTGEKVFLECVQDMDHENMFWYRQDPGLGLRLIYFSYDVKMKEKGDIPEGYSVSREKKERFSLILESASTNQTSMYLCASSPSGTTDTQYFGPGTRLTVL.

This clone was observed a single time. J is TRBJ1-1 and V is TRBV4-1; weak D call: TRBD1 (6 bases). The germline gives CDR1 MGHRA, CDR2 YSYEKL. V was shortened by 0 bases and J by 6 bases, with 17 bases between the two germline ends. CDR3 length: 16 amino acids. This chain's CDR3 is CASSQDGQGWGPEAFF. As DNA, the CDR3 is TGCGCCAGCAGCCAAGATGGGCAGGGTTGGGGGCCTGAAGCTTTCTTT.

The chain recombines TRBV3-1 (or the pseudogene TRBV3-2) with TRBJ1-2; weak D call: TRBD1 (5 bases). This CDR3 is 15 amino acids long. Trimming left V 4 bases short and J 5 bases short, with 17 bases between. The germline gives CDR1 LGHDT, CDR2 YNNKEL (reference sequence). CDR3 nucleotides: TGTGCCAGCAGCCCCATTCTACAGGTTCCGTATGGCTACACCTTC. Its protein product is CASSPILQVPYGYTF.

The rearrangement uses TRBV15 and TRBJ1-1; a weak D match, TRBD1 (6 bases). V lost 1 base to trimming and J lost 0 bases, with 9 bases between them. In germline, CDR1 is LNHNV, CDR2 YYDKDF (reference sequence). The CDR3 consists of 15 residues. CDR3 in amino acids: CATSRGGALNTEAFF. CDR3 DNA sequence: TGTGCCACCAGCAGAGGGGGGGCTCTGAACACTGAAGCTTTCTTT.

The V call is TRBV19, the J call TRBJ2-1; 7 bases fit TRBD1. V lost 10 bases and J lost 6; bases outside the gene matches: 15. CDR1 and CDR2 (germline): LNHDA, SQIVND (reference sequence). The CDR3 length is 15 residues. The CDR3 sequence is CATTKDRVASNEQFF. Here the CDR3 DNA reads TGTGCCACCACTAAAGACAGGGTAGCCTCCAATGAGCAGTTCTTC. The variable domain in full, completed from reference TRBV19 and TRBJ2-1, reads DGGITQSPKYLFRKEGQNVTLSCEQNLNHDAMYWYRQDPGQGLRLIYYSQIVNDFQKGDIAEGYSVSREKKESFPLTVTSAQKNPTAFYLCATTKDRVASNEQFFGPGTRLTVL.

The CDR3, as DNA: TGTGCCAGCAGCTTGGCAGGTTCCGGGGGCTATGGCTACACCTTC. This gives the protein CASSLAGSGGYGYTF. The chain is built from TRBV7-8 and TRBJ1-2, with a weak D call TRBD1 (5 bases). The CDR3 totals 15 residues. Per the germline V gene, CDR1 is SGHVS and CDR2 is FQNEAQ. Trimming took 3 bases from V and 4 from J, leaving 15 bases between them.

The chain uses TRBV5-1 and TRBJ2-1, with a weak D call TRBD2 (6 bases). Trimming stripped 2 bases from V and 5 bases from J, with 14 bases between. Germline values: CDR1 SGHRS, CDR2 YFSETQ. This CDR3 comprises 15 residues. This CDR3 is CASSFGGPPNNEQFF. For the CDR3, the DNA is TGCGCCAGCAGCTTCGGGGGTCCCCCTAACAATGAGCAGTTCTTC.

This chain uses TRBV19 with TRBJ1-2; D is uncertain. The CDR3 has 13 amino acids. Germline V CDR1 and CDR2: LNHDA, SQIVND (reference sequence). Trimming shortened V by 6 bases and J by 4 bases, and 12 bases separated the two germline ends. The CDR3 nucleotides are TGTGCCAGTAGAGGTGCCCTAGTCTATGGCTACACCTTC. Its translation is CASRGALVYGYTF.

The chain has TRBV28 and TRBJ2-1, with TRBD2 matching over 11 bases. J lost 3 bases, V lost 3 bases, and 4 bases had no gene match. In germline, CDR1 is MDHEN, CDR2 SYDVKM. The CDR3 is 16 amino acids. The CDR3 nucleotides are TGTGCCAGCAGTTTTGGACTAGCGGGCATCTACAATGAGCAGTTCTTC. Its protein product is CASSFGLAGIYNEQFF.

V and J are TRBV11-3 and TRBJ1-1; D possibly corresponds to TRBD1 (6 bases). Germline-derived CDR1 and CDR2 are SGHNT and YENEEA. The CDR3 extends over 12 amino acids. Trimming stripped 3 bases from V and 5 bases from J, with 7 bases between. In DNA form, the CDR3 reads TGTGCCAGCAGCTTTACAGGGACTGAAGCTTTCTTT. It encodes CASSFTGTEAFF.

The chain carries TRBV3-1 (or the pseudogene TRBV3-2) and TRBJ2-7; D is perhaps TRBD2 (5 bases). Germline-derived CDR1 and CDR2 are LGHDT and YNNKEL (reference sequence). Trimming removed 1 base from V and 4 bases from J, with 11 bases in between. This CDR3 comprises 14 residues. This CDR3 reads CASSQGSGGYEQYF. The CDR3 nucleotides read TGTGCCAGCAGCCAAGGAAGTGGCGGGTACGAGCAGTACTTC.